The sequence of this T cell receptor (beta chain) was determined in a study of control samples from healthy donors and cancer patients. Using immunoSEQ multiplex PCR, the repertoire was profiled, and TCRdb retains in-frame clones only, with some absent. There are 100,000 to 150,000 clones in the sample; approximately 90% occur only once, and 12% lies in the top ten. The sequencing sample was made of blood. This receptor was taken from a man younger than 45 in good health.

The CDR3 loop reads CAWSVFREAVYYGYTF. The DNA for the CDR3 is TGTGCCTGGAGTGTATTCCGCGAGGCTGTCTATTATGGCTACACCTTC. This chain links TRBV30 with TRBJ1-2; D not certain. CDR1 GTSNPN and CDR2 SVGIG come from the germline V gene (reference sequence). The CDR3 contains 16 residues. V lost 0 bases and J lost 5, with 19 bases in between.